The TCR beta chain under discussion was sequenced for a study of blood T cells in healthy people across ages. Russia was home to the donors, healthy Caucasian individuals aged roughly 6 to 95. This clonotype was picked up a small number of times. A sample-barcoded 5' primer and a J-beta primer mix were used in a second PCR of roughly 6 to 12 cycles. One entry per CDR3 protein results from TCRdb running MiXCR on the 5' RACE reads. The data contain a few hundred thousand distinct CDR3 sequences, about 49% of them singletons. CDR1 ENHRY and CDR2 SYGVKD come from the germline V gene. The CDR3 covers 16 residues. Trimming at V came to 0 bases and at J to 4 bases, leaving 5 bases not matched to a gene.

The TCR comes from a man in his 60s in good health. The chain is built from TRBV10-3 and TRBJ2-3; 9 bases are shared with TRBD2. Sequenced sample: blood. CDR3 protein: CAISESVAGGPDTQYF. The CDR3 DNA is TGTGCCATCAGTGAGTCGGTTGCGGGGGGGCCAGATACGCAGTATTTT.